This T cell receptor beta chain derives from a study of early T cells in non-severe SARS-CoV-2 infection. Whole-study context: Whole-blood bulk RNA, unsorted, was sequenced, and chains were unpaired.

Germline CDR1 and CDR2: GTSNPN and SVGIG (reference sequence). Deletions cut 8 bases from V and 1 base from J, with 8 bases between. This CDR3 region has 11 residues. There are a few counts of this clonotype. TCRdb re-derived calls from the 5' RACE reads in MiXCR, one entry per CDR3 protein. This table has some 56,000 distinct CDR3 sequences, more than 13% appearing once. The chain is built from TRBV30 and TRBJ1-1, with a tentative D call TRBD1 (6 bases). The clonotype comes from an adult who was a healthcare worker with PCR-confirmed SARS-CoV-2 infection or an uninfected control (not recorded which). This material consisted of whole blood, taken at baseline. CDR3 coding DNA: TGTGCCGAACAGGGGAACACTGAAGCTTTCTTT. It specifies CAEQGNTEAFF.